One sample yielded the 2 T cell receptor beta chains listed below, sequenced in a study of human T cells and chemical hapten exposure. TCRdb reprocessed the 5' RACE reads with MiXCR, giving one entry per CDR3 protein. The data contain 130,000 or so distinct CDR3 sequences, 4.1% of them seen just once; the ten biggest clones take up over 1.3%. The starting material, unfractionated whole blood, was used for total RNA extraction. The source of these receptors is a female donor in good health.

This clonotype was seen repeatedly, ten times or more. The rearrangement links TRBV11-2 to TRBJ1-6; 8 bases agree with TRBD1. Germline CDR1 SGHAT, CDR2 FQNNGV. V shed 0 bases and J 10 bases; nucleotides not matched to a gene: 5. CDR3 length: 15 amino acids. In nucleotides, the CDR3 is TGTGCCAGCAGCTTAGATCAGGGGGCGAGGTCACCCCTCCACTTT. It encodes CASSLDQGARSPLHF.

This clonotype was recorded at least ten times. This chain joins TRBV9 and TRBJ1-1, with D possibly being TRBD1 (6 bases). V gave up 1 base and J gave up 4 bases, with 14 bases separating them. The CDR3 has 15 amino acids. Germline lookup yields CDR1 SGDLS and CDR2 YYNGEE. This CDR3 is CASSVISGVPTEAFF. The DNA for the CDR3 is TGTGCCAGCAGCGTAATTTCAGGGGTGCCCACTGAAGCTTTCTTT.